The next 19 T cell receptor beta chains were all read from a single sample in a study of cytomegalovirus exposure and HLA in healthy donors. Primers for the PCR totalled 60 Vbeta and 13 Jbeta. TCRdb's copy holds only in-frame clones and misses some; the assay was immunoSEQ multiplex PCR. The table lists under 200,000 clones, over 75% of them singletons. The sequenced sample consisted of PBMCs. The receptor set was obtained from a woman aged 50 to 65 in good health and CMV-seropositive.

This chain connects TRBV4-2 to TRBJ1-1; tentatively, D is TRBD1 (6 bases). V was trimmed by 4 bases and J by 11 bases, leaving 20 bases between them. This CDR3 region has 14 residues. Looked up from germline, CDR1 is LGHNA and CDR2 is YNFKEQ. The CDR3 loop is CASSPGDRARAAFF. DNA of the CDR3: TGTGCCAGCAGCCCAGGGGATAGGGCTCGGGCCGCTTTCTTT.

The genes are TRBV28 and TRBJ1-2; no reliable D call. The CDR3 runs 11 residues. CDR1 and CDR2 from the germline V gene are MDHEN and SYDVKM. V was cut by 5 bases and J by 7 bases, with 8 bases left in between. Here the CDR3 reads CASSVRVGYTF. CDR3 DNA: TGTGCCAGCAGTGTAAGAGTTGGCTACACCTTC.

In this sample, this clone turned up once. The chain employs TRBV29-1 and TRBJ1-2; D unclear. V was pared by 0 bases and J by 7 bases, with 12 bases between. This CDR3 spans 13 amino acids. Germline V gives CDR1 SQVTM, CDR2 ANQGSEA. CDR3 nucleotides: TGCAGCGTTGAAGATTACCGGAGGAGTGGCTACACCTTC. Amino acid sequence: CSVEDYRRSGYTF.

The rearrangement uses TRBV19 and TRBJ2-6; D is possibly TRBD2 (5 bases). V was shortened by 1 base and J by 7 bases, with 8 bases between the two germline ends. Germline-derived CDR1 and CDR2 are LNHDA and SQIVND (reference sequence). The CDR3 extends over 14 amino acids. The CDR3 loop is CASSIGSGANVLTF. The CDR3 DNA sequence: TGTGCCAGTAGTATAGGCAGCGGTGCCAACGTCCTGACTTTC.

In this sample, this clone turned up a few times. CDR3 loop: CASSLTPGQGNYGYTF. CDR3 DNA: TGTGCCAGCAGCCTAACACCCGGACAGGGGAACTATGGCTACACCTTC. The chain carries TRBV7-8 and TRBJ1-2; TRBD1 matches at 9 bases. The trim removed 5 bases at V and 2 bases at J, leaving 9 bases unmatched. The CDR3 totals 16 residues. The V gene's germline CDR1 is SGHVS and CDR2 FQNEAQ.

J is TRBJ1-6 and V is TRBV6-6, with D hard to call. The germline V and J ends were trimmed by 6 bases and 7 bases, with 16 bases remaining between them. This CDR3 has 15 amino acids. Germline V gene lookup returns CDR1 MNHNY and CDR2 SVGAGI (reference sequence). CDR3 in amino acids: CASRTGVAWNSPLHF. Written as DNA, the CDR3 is TGTGCCAGCAGAACCGGGGTGGCGTGGAATTCACCCCTCCACTTT.

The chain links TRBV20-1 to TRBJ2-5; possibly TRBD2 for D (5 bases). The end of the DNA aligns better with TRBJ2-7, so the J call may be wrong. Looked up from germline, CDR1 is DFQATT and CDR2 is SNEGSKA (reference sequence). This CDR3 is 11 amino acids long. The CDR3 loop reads CRAGETYEQYF. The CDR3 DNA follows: TGCAGGGCCGGGGAGACCTACGAGCAGTACTTC.

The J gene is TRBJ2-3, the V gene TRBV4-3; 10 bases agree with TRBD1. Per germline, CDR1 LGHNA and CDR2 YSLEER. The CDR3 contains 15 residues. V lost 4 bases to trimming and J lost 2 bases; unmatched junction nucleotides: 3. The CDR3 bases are TGCGCCAGCAGCCCGGGACAGGGGATCACAGATACGCAGTATTTT. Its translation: CASSPGQGITDTQYF.

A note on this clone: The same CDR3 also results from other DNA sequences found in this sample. In DNA form, the CDR3 reads TGTGCCAGCAGCCTGGGACAGGCTAATTCACCCCTCCACTTT. This translates into CASSLGQANSPLHF. This chain joins TRBV5-4 and TRBJ1-6; 8 bases line up with TRBD1. The V gene's germline CDR1 is SGHNT and CDR2 YYREEE (reference sequence). The CDR3 loop spans 14 amino acids. Trimming at V came to 4 bases and at J to 6 bases, leaving 3 bases not matched to a gene.

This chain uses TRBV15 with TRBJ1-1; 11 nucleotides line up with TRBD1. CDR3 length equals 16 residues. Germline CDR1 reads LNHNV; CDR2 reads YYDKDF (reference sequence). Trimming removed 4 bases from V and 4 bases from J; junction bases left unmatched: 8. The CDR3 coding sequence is TGTGCCACCAGCACCCGGGACAGGGGGAGAGGCACTGAAGCTTTCTTT. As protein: CATSTRDRGRGTEAFF.

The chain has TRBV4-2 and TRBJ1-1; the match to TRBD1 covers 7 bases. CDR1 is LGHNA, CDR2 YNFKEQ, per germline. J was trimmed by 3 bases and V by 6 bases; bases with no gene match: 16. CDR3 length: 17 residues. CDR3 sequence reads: CASSITGDSSWHTEAFF. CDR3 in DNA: TGTGCCAGCAGTATTACAGGGGATTCGAGCTGGCACACTGAAGCTTTCTTT.

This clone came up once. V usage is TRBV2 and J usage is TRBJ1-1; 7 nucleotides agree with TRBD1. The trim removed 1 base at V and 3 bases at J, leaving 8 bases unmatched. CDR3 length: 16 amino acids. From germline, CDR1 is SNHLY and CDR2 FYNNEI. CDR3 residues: CASSEERGRVYTEAFF. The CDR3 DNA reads TGTGCCAGCAGTGAAGAAAGGGGGCGAGTGTACACTGAAGCTTTCTTT.

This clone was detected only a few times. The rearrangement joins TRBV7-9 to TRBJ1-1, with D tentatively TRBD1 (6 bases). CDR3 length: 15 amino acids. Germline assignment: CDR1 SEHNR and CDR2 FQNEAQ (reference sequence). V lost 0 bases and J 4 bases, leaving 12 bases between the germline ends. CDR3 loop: CASSLAHREGTEAFF. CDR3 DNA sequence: TGTGCCAGCAGCTTAGCGCACAGGGAGGGCACTGAAGCTTTCTTT.

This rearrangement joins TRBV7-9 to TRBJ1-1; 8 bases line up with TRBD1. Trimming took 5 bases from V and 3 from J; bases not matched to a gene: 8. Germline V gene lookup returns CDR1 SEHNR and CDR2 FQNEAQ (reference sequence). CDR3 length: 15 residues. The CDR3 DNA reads TGTGCCAGCAGCGGAGCCGGGACAGGCGACACTGAAGCTTTCTTT. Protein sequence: CASSGAGTGDTEAFF.

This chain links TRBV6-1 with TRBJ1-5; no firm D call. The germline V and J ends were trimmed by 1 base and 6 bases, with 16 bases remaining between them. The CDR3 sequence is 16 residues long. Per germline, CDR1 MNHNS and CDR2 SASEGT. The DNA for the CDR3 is TGTGCCAGCAGTGAAGTGGCAGTAGGAGGGAGTCAGCCCCAGCATTTT. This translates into CASSEVAVGGSQPQHF.

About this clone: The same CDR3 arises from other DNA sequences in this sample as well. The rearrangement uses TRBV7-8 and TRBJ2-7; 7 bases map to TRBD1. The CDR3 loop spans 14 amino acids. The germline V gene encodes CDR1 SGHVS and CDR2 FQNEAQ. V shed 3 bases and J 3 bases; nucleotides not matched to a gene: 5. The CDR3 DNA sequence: TGTGCCAGCAGCTTGGGGGACAGAATCTACGAGCAGTACTTC. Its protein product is CASSLGDRIYEQYF.

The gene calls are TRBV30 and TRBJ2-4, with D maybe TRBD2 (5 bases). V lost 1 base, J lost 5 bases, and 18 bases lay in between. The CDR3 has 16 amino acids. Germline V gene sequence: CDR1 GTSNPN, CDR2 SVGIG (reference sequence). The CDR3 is CAWSAGLSGPQNIQYF. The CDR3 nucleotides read TGTGCCTGGAGTGCCGGACTCAGTGGTCCTCAAAACATTCAGTACTTC.

CDR3 amino acids: CASRGTGGGNTIYF. DNA of the CDR3: TGTGCCAGCCGAGGGACAGGGGGCGGAAACACCATATATTTT. The gene calls are TRBV19 and TRBJ1-3; TRBD1 agrees at 12 bases. J lost 4 bases, V lost 9 bases, and 4 bases had no gene match. Germline CDR1 and CDR2: LNHDA and SQIVND (reference sequence). CDR3 length: 14 residues.

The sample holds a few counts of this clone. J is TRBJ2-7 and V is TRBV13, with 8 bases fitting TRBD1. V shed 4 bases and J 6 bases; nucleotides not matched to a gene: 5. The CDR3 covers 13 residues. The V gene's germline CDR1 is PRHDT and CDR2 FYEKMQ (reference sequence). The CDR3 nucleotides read TGTGCCAGCAGCTCGGGACAGGCACCCGAGCAGTACTTC. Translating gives CASSSGQAPEQYF.